This TCR beta chain was found in a study of blood T cell repertoires in COVID-19. Overall study context: The origin of the acute and convalescent COVID-19 samples was the United States, Italy and Spain. The cDNA or gDNA used as material had been derived from T cells, B-cell-depleted T cells, or PBMCs.

Original data processing: Reference gene primers were amplified, and this amplification served to estimate nucleated cell counts. Repertoires were generated with immunoSEQ multiplex PCR, while TCRdb's copy carries only in-frame clones and drops some. That table is the source of V, J and clone size, and D and trimming were worked out from the DNA. In the table there are 150,000 to 200,000 clones, 86% of which are singletons. V shed 4 bases and J 12 bases; nucleotides not matched to a gene: 8. The length of the CDR3 is 15 residues. The germline V gene has CDR1 SGDLS and CDR2 YYNGEE. Material: peripheral blood. The source of this sequence is a woman aged 30 to 39 with active or convalescent COVID-19. This chain connects TRBV9 to TRBJ2-1, with 15 bases aligning to TRBD2. The CDR3 loop reads CASSPGTSGRSRQFF. The CDR3 DNA sequence: TGTGCCAGCAGCCCAGGGACTAGCGGGAGGTCCCGGCAGTTCTTC.